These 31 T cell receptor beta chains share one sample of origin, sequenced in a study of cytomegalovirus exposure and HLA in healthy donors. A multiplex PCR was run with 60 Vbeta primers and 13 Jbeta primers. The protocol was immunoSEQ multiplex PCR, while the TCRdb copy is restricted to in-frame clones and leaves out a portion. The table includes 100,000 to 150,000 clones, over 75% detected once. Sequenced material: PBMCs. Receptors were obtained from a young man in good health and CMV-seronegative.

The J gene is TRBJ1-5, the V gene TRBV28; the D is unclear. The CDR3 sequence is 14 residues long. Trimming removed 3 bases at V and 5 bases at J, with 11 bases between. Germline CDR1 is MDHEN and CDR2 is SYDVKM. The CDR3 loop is CASSFILFDQPQHF. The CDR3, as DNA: TGTGCCAGCAGTTTTATATTGTTCGATCAGCCCCAGCATTTT.

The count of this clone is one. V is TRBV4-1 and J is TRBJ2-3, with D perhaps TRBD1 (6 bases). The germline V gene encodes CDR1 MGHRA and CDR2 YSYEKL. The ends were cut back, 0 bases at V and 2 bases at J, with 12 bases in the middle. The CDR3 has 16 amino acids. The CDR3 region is CASSQEGASNTDTQYF. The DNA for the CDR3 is TGCGCCAGCAGCCAAGAGGGGGCCTCTAACACAGATACGCAGTATTTT.

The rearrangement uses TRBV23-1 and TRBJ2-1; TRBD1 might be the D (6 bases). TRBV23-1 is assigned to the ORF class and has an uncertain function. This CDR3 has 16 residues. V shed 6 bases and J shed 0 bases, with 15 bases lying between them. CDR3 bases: TGCGCCAGCAGAAAGGACAGAGAGAGCTCCTACAATGAGCAGTTCTTC. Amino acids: CASRKDRESSYNEQFF.

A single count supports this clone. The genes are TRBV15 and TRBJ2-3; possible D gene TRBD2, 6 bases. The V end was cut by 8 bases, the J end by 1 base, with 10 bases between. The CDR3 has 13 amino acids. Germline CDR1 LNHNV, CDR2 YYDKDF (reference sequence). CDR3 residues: CATLGGGTDTQYF. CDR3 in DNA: TGTGCCACCCTAGGAGGGGGCACAGATACGCAGTATTTT.

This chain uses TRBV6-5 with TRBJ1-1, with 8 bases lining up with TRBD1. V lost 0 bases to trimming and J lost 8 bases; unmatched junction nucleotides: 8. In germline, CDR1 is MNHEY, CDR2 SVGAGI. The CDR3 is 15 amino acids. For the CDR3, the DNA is TGTGCCAGCAGTTACTCGTGGACAGGGAGCTCAGAAGCTTTCTTT. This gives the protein CASSYSWTGSSEAFF.

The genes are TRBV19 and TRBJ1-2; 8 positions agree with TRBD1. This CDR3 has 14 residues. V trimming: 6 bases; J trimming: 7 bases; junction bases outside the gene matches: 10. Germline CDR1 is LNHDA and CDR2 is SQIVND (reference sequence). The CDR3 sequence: CASRPGGALGGYTF. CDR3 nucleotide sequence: TGTGCCAGTAGGCCAGGGGGCGCTTTGGGTGGCTACACCTTC.

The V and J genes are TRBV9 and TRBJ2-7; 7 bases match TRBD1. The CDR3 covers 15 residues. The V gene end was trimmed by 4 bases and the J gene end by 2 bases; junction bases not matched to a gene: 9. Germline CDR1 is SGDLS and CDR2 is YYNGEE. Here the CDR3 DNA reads TGTGCCAGCAGCAAACGACAGGGATACCCCTACGAGCAGTACTTC. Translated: CASSKRQGYPYEQYF.

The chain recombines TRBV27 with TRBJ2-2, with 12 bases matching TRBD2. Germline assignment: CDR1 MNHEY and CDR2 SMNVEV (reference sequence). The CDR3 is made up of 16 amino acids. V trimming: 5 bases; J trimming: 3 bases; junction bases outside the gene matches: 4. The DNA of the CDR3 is TGTGCCAGCAGTCTGAGACTAGCGGGGGACACCGGGGAGCTGTTTTTT. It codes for CASSLRLAGDTGELFF.

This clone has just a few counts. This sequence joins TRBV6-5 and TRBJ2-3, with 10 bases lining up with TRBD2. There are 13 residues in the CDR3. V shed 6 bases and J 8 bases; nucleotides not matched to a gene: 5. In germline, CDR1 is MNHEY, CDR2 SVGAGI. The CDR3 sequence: CASSALAGSTQYF. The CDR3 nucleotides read TGTGCCAGCAGCGCACTAGCGGGGAGTACGCAGTATTTT.

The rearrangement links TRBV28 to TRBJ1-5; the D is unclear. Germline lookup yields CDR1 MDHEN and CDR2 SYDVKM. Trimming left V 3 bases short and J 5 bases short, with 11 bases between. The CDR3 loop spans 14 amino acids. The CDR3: CASSFPGGDQPQHF. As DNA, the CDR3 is TGTGCCAGCAGTTTCCCCGGCGGTGATCAGCCCCAGCATTTT.

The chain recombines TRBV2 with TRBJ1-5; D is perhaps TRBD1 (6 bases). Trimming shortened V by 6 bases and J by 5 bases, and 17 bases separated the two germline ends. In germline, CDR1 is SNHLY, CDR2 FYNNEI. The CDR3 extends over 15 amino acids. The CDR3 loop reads CASSSRTEGDQPQHF. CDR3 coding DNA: TGTGCCAGCAGCTCACGGACTGAGGGGGATCAGCCCCAGCATTTT.

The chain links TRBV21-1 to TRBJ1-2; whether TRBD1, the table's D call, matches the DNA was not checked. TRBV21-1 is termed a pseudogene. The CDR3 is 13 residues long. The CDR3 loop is CASSNQDRDGYTF. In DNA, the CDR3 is TGTGCCAGCAGCAATCAGGACAGGGACGGCTACACCTTC.

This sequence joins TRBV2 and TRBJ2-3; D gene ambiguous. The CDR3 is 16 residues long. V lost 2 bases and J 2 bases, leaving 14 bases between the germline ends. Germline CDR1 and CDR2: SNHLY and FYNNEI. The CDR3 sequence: CASSESAEPYTDTQYF. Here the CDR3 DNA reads TGTGCCAGCAGTGAATCGGCGGAGCCATACACAGATACGCAGTATTTT.

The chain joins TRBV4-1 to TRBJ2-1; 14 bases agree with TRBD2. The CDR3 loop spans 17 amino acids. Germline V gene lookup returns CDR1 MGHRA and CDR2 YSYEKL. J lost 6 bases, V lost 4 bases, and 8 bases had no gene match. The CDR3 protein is CASSRQKGLAGVNEQFF. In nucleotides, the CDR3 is TGCGCCAGCAGCCGCCAAAAGGGACTAGCGGGGGTCAATGAGCAGTTCTTC.

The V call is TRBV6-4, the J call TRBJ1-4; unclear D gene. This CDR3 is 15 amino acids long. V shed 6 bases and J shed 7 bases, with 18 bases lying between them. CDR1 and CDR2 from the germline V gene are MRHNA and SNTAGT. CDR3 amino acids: CASRRRGGIFEKLFF. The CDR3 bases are TGTGCCAGCAGGCGGAGAGGAGGTATCTTTGAAAAACTGTTTTTT.

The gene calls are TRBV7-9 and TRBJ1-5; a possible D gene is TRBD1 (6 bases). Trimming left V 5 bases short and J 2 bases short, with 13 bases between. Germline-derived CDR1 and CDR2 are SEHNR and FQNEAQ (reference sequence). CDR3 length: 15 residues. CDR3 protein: CASSRTDWGNQPQHF. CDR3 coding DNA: TGTGCCAGCAGCCGGACAGACTGGGGCAATCAGCCCCAGCATTTT.

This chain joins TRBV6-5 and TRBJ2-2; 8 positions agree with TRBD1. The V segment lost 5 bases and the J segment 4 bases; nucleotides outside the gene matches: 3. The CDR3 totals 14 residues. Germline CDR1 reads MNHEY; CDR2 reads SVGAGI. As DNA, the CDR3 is TGTGCCAGCAGTCGGACAGGGAGCACCGGGGAGCTGTTTTTT. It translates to CASSRTGSTGELFF.

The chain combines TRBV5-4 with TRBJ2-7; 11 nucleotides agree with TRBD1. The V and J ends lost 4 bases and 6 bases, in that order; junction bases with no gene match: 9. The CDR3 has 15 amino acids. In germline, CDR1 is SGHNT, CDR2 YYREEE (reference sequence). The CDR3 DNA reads TGTGCCAGCAGCCCACCTACGGGACAGGGGGTCGAGCAGTACTTC. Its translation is CASSPPTGQGVEQYF.

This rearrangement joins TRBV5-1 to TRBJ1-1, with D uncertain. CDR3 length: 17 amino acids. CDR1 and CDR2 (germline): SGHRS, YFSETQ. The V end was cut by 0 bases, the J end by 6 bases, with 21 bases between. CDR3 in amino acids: CASSLVLRRMVPPEAFF. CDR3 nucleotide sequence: TGCGCCAGCAGCTTGGTCCTGAGGAGGATGGTTCCCCCTGAAGCTTTCTTT.

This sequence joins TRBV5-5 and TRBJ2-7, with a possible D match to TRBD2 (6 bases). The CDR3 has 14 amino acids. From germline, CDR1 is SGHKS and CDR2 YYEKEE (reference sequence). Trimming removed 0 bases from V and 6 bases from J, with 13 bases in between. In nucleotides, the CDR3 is TGTGCCAGCAGCTTGGGTGTGCGGGATCTCGAGCAGTACTTC. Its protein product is CASSLGVRDLEQYF.

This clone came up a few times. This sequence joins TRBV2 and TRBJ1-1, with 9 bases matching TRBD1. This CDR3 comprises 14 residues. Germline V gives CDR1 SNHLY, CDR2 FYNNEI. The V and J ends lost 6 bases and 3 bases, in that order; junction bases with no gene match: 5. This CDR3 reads CASRRRDRDTEAFF. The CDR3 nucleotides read TGTGCCAGCAGGCGAAGGGACAGGGACACTGAAGCTTTCTTT. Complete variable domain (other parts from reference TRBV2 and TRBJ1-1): EPEVTQTPSHQVTQMGQEVILRCVPISNHLYFYWYRQILGQKVEFLVSFYNNEISEKSEIFDDQFSVERPDGSNFTLKIRSTKLEDSAMYFCASRRRDRDTEAFFGQGTRLTVV.

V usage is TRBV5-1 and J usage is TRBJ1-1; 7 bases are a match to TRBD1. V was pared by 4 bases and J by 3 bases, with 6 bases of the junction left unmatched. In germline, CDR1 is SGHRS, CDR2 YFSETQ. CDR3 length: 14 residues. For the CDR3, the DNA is TGCGCCAGCAGCCCCGACAGGGTGGACACTGAAGCTTTCTTT. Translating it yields CASSPDRVDTEAFF. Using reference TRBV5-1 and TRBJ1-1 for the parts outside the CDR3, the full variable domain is KAGVTQTPRYLIKTRGQQVTLSCSPISGHRSVSWYQQTPGQGLQFLFEYFSETQRNKGNFPGRFSGRQFSNSRSEMNVSTLELGDSALYLCASSPDRVDTEAFFGQGTRLTVV.

CDR3 residues: CASSLGTGWDNEQFF. Written as DNA, the CDR3 is TGTGCCAGCAGCCTCGGGACAGGGTGGGACAATGAGCAGTTCTTC. This chain links TRBV7-9 with TRBJ2-1, with 9 bases matching TRBD1. The CDR3 runs 15 residues. Germline V gives CDR1 SEHNR, CDR2 FQNEAQ (reference sequence). The V segment lost 5 bases and the J segment 5 bases; nucleotides outside the gene matches: 7.

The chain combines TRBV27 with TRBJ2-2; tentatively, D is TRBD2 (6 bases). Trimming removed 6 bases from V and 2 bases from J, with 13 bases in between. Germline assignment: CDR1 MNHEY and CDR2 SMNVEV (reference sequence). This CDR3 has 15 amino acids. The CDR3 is CASRVRGSNTGELFF. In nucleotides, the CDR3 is TGTGCCAGCAGGGTTCGGGGGAGCAACACCGGGGAGCTGTTTTTT.

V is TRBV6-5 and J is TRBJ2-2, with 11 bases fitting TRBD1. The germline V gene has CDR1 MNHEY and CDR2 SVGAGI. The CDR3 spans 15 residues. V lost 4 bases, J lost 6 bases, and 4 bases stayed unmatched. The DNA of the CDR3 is TGTGCCAGCAGTTGGGGGACAGGGGGGTCCGGGGAGCTGTTTTTT. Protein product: CASSWGTGGSGELFF.

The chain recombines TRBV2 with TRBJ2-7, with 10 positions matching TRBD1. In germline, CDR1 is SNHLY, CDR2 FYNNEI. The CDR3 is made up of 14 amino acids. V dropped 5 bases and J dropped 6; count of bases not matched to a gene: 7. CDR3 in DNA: TGTGCCAGCAGTTCAGACAGGGGGCGCCTCGAGCAGTACTTC. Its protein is CASSSDRGRLEQYF.

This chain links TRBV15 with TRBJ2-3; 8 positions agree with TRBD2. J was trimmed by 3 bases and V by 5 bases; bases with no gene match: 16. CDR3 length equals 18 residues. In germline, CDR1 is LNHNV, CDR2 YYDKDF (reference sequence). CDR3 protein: CATSGLRAGVLYTDTQYF. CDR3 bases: TGTGCCACCAGCGGGCTCCGAGCGGGGGTCCTTTATACAGATACGCAGTATTTT.

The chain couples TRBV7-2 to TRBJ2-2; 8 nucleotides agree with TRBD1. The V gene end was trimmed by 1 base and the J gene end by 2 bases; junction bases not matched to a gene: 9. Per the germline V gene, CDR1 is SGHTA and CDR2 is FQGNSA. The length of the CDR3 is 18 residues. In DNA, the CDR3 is TGTGCCAGCAGCTTAGGACCGGGACAGGTTGTTAACACCGGGGAGCTGTTTTTT. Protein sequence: CASSLGPGQVVNTGELFF.

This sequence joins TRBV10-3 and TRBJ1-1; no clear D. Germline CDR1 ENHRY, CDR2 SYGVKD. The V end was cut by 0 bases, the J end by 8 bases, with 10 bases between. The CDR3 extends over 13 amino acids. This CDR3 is CAISESEAAEAFF. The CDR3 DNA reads TGTGCCATCAGTGAGTCTGAGGCAGCAGAAGCTTTCTTT.

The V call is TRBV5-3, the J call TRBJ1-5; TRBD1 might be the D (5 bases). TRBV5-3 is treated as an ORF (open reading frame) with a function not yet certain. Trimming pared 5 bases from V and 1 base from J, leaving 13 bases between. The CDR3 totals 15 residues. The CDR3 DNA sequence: TGTGCCAGAAGGGACCTCCGGGGGAGCAATCAGCCCCAGCATTTT. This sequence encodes CARRDLRGSNQPQHF.

The CDR3 DNA reads TGTGCCAGCAGTTCCTCCAGGGGGCTAGGGGGCTACACCTTC. The encoded protein is CASSSSRGLGGYTF. The chain couples TRBV25-1 to TRBJ1-2; 8 bases fit TRBD1. Germline V CDR1 and CDR2: MGHDK, SYGVNS. This CDR3 has 14 residues. V lost 5 bases, J lost 8 bases, and 10 bases stayed unmatched.